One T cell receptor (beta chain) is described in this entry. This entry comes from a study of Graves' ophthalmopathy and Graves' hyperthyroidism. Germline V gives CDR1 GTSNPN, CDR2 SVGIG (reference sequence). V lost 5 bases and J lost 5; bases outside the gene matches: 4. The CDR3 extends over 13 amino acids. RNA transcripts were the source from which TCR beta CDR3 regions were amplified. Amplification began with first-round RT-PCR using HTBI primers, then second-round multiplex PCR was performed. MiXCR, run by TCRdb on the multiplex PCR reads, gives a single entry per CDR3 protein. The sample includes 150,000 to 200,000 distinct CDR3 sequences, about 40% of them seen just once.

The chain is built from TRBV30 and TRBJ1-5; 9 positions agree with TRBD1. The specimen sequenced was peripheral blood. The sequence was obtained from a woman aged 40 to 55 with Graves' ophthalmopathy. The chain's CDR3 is CAWGTGFDQPQHF. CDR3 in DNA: TGTGCCTGGGGGACAGGGTTCGATCAGCCCCAGCATTTT.